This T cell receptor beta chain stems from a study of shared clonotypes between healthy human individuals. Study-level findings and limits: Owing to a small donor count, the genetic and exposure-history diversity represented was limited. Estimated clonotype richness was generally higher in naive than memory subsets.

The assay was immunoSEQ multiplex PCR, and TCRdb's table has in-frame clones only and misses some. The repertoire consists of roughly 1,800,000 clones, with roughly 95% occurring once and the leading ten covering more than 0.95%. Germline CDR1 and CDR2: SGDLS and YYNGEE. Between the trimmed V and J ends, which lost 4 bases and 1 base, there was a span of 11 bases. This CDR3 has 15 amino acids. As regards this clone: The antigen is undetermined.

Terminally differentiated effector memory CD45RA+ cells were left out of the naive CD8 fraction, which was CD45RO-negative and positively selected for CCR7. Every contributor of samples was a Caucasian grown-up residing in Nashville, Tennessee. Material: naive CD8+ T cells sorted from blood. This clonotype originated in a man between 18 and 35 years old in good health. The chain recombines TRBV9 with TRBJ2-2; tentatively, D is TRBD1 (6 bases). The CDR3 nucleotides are TGTGCCAGCAGCTTAACAGGGATGAACACCGGGGAGCTGTTTTTT. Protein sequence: CASSLTGMNTGELFF.